The 22 T cell receptor beta chains below were found in one sample sequenced in a study of blood T cells in healthy people across ages. A second roughly 6 to 12 cycle PCR used barcoded and J-beta primers. TCRdb re-analysed the 5' RACE reads in MiXCR, keeping a single row per CDR3 protein. The table has about 750,000 distinct CDR3 sequences, roughly 50% seen once. The sample taken for sequencing was blood. Receptor source: a man at least 80 years old in good health.

V and J are TRBV12-5 and TRBJ2-7; the D is unclear. This CDR3 spans 14 amino acids. Germline V gene data show CDR1 as LGHNT and CDR2 as FRNRAP. Trimming removed 7 bases at V and 0 bases at J, with 13 bases between. The CDR3 sequence is CASAPRFSSYEQYF. CDR3 nucleotide sequence: TGTGCTAGTGCTCCCCGATTCAGCTCCTACGAGCAGTACTTC.

This clonotype has just a few counts. The chain links TRBV29-1 to TRBJ2-1; weak D call: TRBD2 (6 bases). Germline V gives CDR1 SQVTM, CDR2 ANQGSEA. V was trimmed by 4 bases and J by 4 bases, leaving 14 bases between them. This CDR3 spans 14 amino acids. CDR3 amino acids: CSVVRPSEYNEQFF. CDR3 sequence (DNA): TGCAGCGTTGTACGGCCTAGCGAGTACAATGAGCAGTTCTTC.

The chain employs TRBV12-3 or TRBV12-4 and TRBJ2-1, with 9 positions matching TRBD2. V was clipped by 5 bases and J by 2 bases; unmatched bases: 4. The CDR3 is made up of 15 amino acids. The CDR3 region has the DNA TGTGCCAGCAGTGCCAGCGGGAGGCCCTACAATGAGCAGTTCTTC. Translated: CASSASGRPYNEQFF.

This clonotype is a singleton in its sample. This rearrangement joins TRBV29-1 to TRBJ2-1; TRBD2 aligns across 9 bases. The trim removed 0 bases at V and 2 bases at J, leaving 8 bases unmatched. Germline V gene data show CDR1 as SQVTM and CDR2 as ANQGSEA. The CDR3 contains 17 residues. CDR3 amino acids: CSVEDAGLAITYNEQFF. The CDR3 coding sequence is TGCAGCGTTGAAGATGCCGGACTAGCGATTACCTACAATGAGCAGTTCTTC.

This clonotype came up a few times. The CDR3 nucleotides are TGTGCCAGCAGCTTAGAGACTACTAGCACAGATACGCAGTATTTT. It codes for CASSLETTSTDTQYF. J is TRBJ2-3 and V is TRBV7-2, with D possibly TRBD2 on 5 matching bases. Germline V gene sequence: CDR1 SGHTA, CDR2 FQGNSA. Trimming left V 1 base short and J 0 bases short, with 8 bases between. The CDR3 loop spans 15 amino acids.

This clonotype has only a few counts. The rearrangement uses TRBV20-1 and TRBJ2-4; D might be TRBD2 (6 bases). V lost 8 bases and J 0 bases, leaving 11 bases between the germline ends. CDR3 length equals 13 residues. Germline CDR1 reads DFQATT; CDR2 reads SNEGSKA (reference sequence). The CDR3: CSWGELAKNIQYF. In DNA form, the CDR3 reads TGCAGTTGGGGGGAACTAGCCAAAAACATTCAGTACTTC.

This sequence joins TRBV10-3 and TRBJ2-2, with 8 bases lining up with TRBD2. The CDR3 is made up of 16 amino acids. Germline CDR1 reads ENHRY; CDR2 reads SYGVKD. Losses at the gene ends were 11 bases for V and 2 bases for J; bases not matched to a gene: 13. The CDR3 loop reads CASRREVGSNTGELFF. CDR3 in DNA: TGTGCCTCCAGGCGGGAGGTTGGGAGTAACACCGGGGAGCTGTTTTTT.

This clonotype was counted between two and nine times. The V call is TRBV20-1, the J call TRBJ2-3; 15 nucleotides line up with TRBD2. There are 19 residues in the CDR3. The germline gives CDR1 DFQATT, CDR2 SNEGSKA (reference sequence). The junction had 10 bases not matched to a gene; V was cut back by 3 bases and J by 0 bases. This chain's CDR3 is CSARDPGTSGRYSTDTQYF. The DNA of the CDR3 is TGCAGTGCTAGGGACCCCGGGACTAGCGGGAGGTATAGCACAGATACGCAGTATTTT.

The chain carries TRBV28 and TRBJ2-7; D is undetermined. This CDR3 region has 14 residues. Trimming cost V 5 bases and J 6 bases, with 17 bases left between them. Germline V lookup: CDR1 MDHEN, CDR2 SYDVKM. CDR3 amino acids: CASSLYQAWSEQYF. DNA of the CDR3: TGTGCCAGCAGTCTATACCAGGCATGGTCCGAGCAGTACTTC.

This clonotype was recorded a few times. The rearrangement links TRBV20-1 to TRBJ1-2, with no clear D. The germline V gene encodes CDR1 DFQATT and CDR2 SNEGSKA (reference sequence). The CDR3 is 14 amino acids. With 0 bases removed from V and 7 bases from J, the gap between germline ends came to 15 bases. The CDR3 reads CSARDPSWLAGYTF. CDR3 sequence (DNA): TGCAGTGCTAGAGATCCGTCGTGGTTGGCTGGCTACACCTTC.

This clonotype was observed a few times. V and J are TRBV4-1 and TRBJ2-7, with D perhaps TRBD1 (5 bases). Germline lookup yields CDR1 MGHRA and CDR2 YSYEKL. V lost 5 bases and J 5 bases, leaving 16 bases between the germline ends. This CDR3 has 14 residues. CDR3 amino acids: CASSYNQGGNEQYF. The CDR3 nucleotides read TGCGCCAGCAGCTACAATCAGGGTGGCAACGAGCAGTACTTC.

The chain has TRBV9 and TRBJ2-7; 8 bases match TRBD2. The CDR3 spans 17 residues. The germline CDR1 and CDR2 sequences are SGDLS and YYNGEE. With V trimmed by 1 base and J by 3 bases, 12 bases remained unmatched. CDR3 bases: TGTGCCAGCAGCGTATCCACGGAGCGGGAGCCGCACTACGAGCAGTACTTC. It codes for CASSVSTEREPHYEQYF.

This chain links TRBV10-3 with TRBJ1-1; D is undetermined. The V end was cut by 7 bases, the J end by 5 bases, with 17 bases between. The CDR3 loop spans 14 amino acids. CDR1 and CDR2 (germline): ENHRY, SYGVKD. In DNA form, the CDR3 reads TGTGCCATCAAAGGCTCCTTGGAGTGGACTGAAGCTTTCTTT. It translates to CAIKGSLEWTEAFF.

This chain uses TRBV4-1 with TRBJ1-4; TRBD1 is a possible D gene (6 bases). Deletions cut 0 bases from V and 0 bases from J, with 17 bases between. This CDR3 has 19 amino acids. CDR1 MGHRA and CDR2 YSYEKL come from the germline V gene. The CDR3 protein is CASSQDPQAYRATNEKLFF. The CDR3 nucleotides read TGCGCCAGCAGCCAAGATCCGCAAGCCTACAGGGCAACTAATGAAAAACTGTTTTTT.

The chain uses TRBV15 and TRBJ2-5; 8 bases agree with TRBD2. After removal of 1 base from V and 4 bases from J, the junction contained 11 bases not matched to a gene. CDR3 length: 17 residues. Germline V gene sequence: CDR1 LNHNV, CDR2 YYDKDF (reference sequence). CDR3 region: CATSRVSGAGDPETQYF. As DNA, the CDR3 is TGTGCCACCAGCAGAGTATCGGGAGCGGGAGATCCAGAGACCCAGTACTTC.

This clonotype was picked up a small number of times. The rearrangement links TRBV29-1 to TRBJ2-5, with D maybe TRBD1 (6 bases). The CDR3 consists of 12 residues. Germline lookup yields CDR1 SQVTM and CDR2 ANQGSEA. The V end lost 8 bases, the J end lost 4 bases, and 14 bases lay between the germline ends. CDR3 amino acids: CSQKTGLETQYF. In DNA, the CDR3 is TGCAGCCAAAAAACAGGGTTAGAGACCCAGTACTTC.

This chain connects TRBV5-1 to TRBJ2-1; D unresolved. From germline, CDR1 is SGHRS and CDR2 YFSETQ. V gave up 0 bases and J gave up 7 bases, with 8 bases separating them. This CDR3 has 13 residues. The CDR3 is CASSLGYANEQFF. Here the CDR3 DNA reads TGCGCCAGCAGCTTGGGTTACGCAAATGAGCAGTTCTTC. Looking up the rest from reference TRBV5-1 and TRBJ2-1 gives the full variable domain: KAGVTQTPRYLIKTRGQQVTLSCSPISGHRSVSWYQQTPGQGLQFLFEYFSETQRNKGNFPGRFSGRQFSNSRSEMNVSTLELGDSALYLCASSLGYANEQFFGPGTRLTVL.

The V and J genes are TRBV20-1 and TRBJ2-7; TRBD2 is a possible D gene (6 bases). The CDR3 totals 12 residues. Germline V gene data show CDR1 as DFQATT and CDR2 as SNEGSKA (reference sequence). The CDR3 region is CRALSSVYEQYF. Written as DNA, the CDR3 is TGCAGGGCCCTTTCTAGCGTCTACGAGCAGTACTTC.

The CDR3 DNA reads TGTGCCAGCAGGAATACGGACAACCCCTCGGGCGAGCAGTACTTC. This encodes CASRNTDNPSGEQYF. The V call is TRBV7-2, the J call TRBJ2-7; D is possibly TRBD1 (5 bases). The CDR3 loop spans 15 amino acids. Germline CDR1 and CDR2: SGHTA and FQGNSA. The V end was cut by 6 bases, the J end by 6 bases, with 21 bases between.

The count of this clonotype is one. This CDR3 fails to terminate in the conserved phenylalanine or tryptophan, so it likely reflects a read error. The chain joins TRBV12-3 or TRBV12-4 to TRBJ2-6; no reliable D call. Trimming took 6 bases from V and 2 from J, leaving 2 bases between them. This CDR3 spans 12 amino acids. The CDR3 coding sequence is TGTGCCAGCAGACCTGGGGCCAACGTCCTGACTTTA. Translated, it gives CASRPGANVLTL.

The rearrangement uses TRBV7-6 and TRBJ2-1, with D perhaps matching TRBD2 (5 bases). The V gene lost 5 bases and the J gene lost 14 bases, with 16 bases spanning the gap. Germline-derived CDR1 and CDR2 are SGHVS and FNYEAQ. The CDR3 consists of 12 residues. The DNA for the CDR3 is TGTGCCAGCAGCCCGAGGACTCTCCCCGAGTTCTTC. It encodes CASSPRTLPEFF.

The chain uses TRBV29-1 and TRBJ2-5, with a weak D call TRBD1 (7 bases). CDR3 length: 16 amino acids. V lost 1 base and J lost 3, with 18 bases in between. Germline assignment: CDR1 SQVTM and CDR2 ANQGSEA. The CDR3 protein is CSVEGSGGGGKETQYF. Here the CDR3 DNA reads TGCAGCGTTGAAGGTTCTGGTGGAGGGGGCAAAGAGACCCAGTACTTC.